One sample yielded the 13 T cell receptor beta chains listed below, sequenced in a study of blood T cells in healthy people across ages. Using a J-beta primer mix together with a sample-barcoded 5' primer, a second PCR was run for about 7 to 12 cycles. TCRdb used MiXCR to reprocess the 5' RACE reads, holding one entry per CDR3 protein. Of roughly 1.5 million distinct CDR3 sequences detected, roughly 43% appear once; the ten largest clones hold just over 4%. The specimen was blood. The receptor source for this set is a woman under 30 in good health.

The chain couples TRBV28 to TRBJ2-7; D call uncertain. CDR1 and CDR2 (germline): MDHEN, SYDVKM. The CDR3 is 14 residues long. V lost 1 base and J 2 bases, leaving 9 bases between the germline ends. CDR3 nucleotides: TGTGCCAGCAGTTTATTGGTGCAGACCTACGAGCAGTACTTC. Translating gives CASSLLVQTYEQYF.

This clonotype came up a few times. The genes are TRBV5-1 and TRBJ1-5, with 10 nucleotides matching TRBD1. Germline loops: CDR1 SGHRS, CDR2 YFSETQ. The CDR3 spans 16 residues. Trimming cost V 8 bases and J 6 bases; bases outside gene matches: 14. Written as DNA, the CDR3 is TGCGCCAGGGGAAAAAAAGGACAGGGGGTGGCTCAGCCCCAGCATTTT. Translated, it gives CARGKKGQGVAQPQHF.

This chain connects TRBV20-1 to TRBJ2-7; tentative D call: TRBD2 (6 bases). V was trimmed by 7 bases and J by 2 bases, leaving 21 bases between them. Germline V CDR1 and CDR2: DFQATT, SNEGSKA (reference sequence). CDR3 size: 15 residues. In DNA, the CDR3 is TGCAGTGTCAGCCACTCCTCAGGAGGGCCCTACGAGCAGTACTTC. The encoded protein is CSVSHSSGGPYEQYF.

The V and J genes are TRBV12-3 or TRBV12-4 and TRBJ2-7; the D gene could be TRBD1 or TRBD2 (5 bases each). Trimming cost V 5 bases and J 2 bases, with 19 bases left between them. The CDR3 has 16 residues. CDR3 region: CASSDRLPNLPYEQYF. CDR3 coding DNA: TGTGCCAGCAGTGACAGACTACCCAACCTACCCTACGAGCAGTACTTC.

The CDR3 loop reads CASEEGSYGYTF. In nucleotides, the CDR3 is TGTGCCAGCGAAGAGGGGTCCTATGGCTACACCTTC. The chain has TRBV19 and TRBJ1-2, with D possibly matching TRBD1 (5 bases). V dropped 9 bases and J dropped 4 bases, with 12 bases sitting between them. The CDR3 length is 12 residues. The germline V gene has CDR1 LNHDA and CDR2 SQIVND (reference sequence). Supplemented by reference TRBV19 and TRBJ1-2, the full variable domain reads DGGITQSPKYLFRKEGQNVTLSCEQNLNHDAMYWYRQDPGQGLRLIYYSQIVNDFQKGDIAEGYSVSREKKESFPLTVTSAQKNPTAFYLCASEEGSYGYTFGSGTRLTVV.

This clonotype was counted between two and nine times. The chain employs TRBV6-2 or TRBV6-3 and TRBJ2-7, with 7 bases matching TRBD1. The V gene's germline CDR1 is MNHEY and CDR2 SVGEGT. This CDR3 has 14 residues. With V trimmed by 5 bases and J by 5 bases, 9 bases remained unmatched. The CDR3 spells CASSPLTGFDEQYF. For the CDR3, the DNA is TGTGCCAGCAGTCCTCTGACAGGGTTCGACGAGCAGTACTTC.

The chain is built from TRBV20-1 and TRBJ2-5; 8 positions agree with TRBD2. The J call may be mistaken, given a closer DNA end match to TRBJ2-7. Germline V lookup: CDR1 DFQATT, CDR2 SNEGSKA (reference sequence). The CDR3 contains 15 residues. The CDR3 nucleotides read TGCAGTGCTAGAGATTGGGTAGCGGGGAGGTACGAGCAGTACTTC. Translating it yields CSARDWVAGRYEQYF.

The chain couples TRBV7-9 to TRBJ2-1; 8 nucleotides match TRBD1. Germline trimming cut 5 bases from V and 7 bases from J; bases unmatched to any gene: 10. Germline V CDR1 and CDR2: SEHNR, FQNEAQ (reference sequence). This CDR3 is built from 15 residues. CDR3 coding DNA: TGTGCCAGCAGCCCGGGACAGGCTGCCTCTAATGAGCAGTTCTTC. Amino acid sequence: CASSPGQAASNEQFF.

The chain has TRBV9 and TRBJ1-1, with D unclear. The CDR3 consists of 14 residues. Deletions cut 0 bases from V and 5 bases from J, with 11 bases between. CDR1 and CDR2 from the germline V gene are SGDLS and YYNGEE. The CDR3 nucleotides read TGTGCCAGCAGCGTAGCGCCGGTTGGAACTGAAGCTTTCTTT. Translating it yields CASSVAPVGTEAFF.

The chain couples TRBV6-6 to TRBJ1-2, with unresolved D. Germline V gene sequence: CDR1 MNHNY, CDR2 SVGAGI (reference sequence). V was shortened by 4 bases and J by 4 bases, with 16 bases between the two germline ends. This CDR3 has 15 amino acids. This CDR3 reads CASSSYSREGYGYTF. The CDR3 DNA follows: TGTGCCAGCAGTTCCTATTCGCGGGAAGGCTATGGCTACACCTTC.

V usage is TRBV20-1 and J usage is TRBJ1-5; 9 positions match TRBD1. The CDR3 is 14 residues long. The V gene's germline CDR1 is DFQATT and CDR2 SNEGSKA (reference sequence). J was trimmed by 3 bases and V by 6 bases; bases with no gene match: 6. CDR3: CSAEGQGLNQPQHF. In nucleotides, the CDR3 is TGCAGTGCGGAGGGACAGGGCCTCAATCAGCCCCAGCATTTT.

This clonotype was counted only a few times. V and J are TRBV6-2 or TRBV6-3 and TRBJ1-5, with D tentatively TRBD1 (6 bases). Germline V CDR1 and CDR2: MNHEY, SVGEGT. Between the trimmed V and J ends, which lost 2 bases and 10 bases, there was a span of 9 bases. There are 12 residues in the CDR3. The CDR3 region is CASSYLDSPQHF. DNA of the CDR3: TGTGCCAGCAGTTACCTGGACAGCCCCCAGCATTTT.

This clonotype was detected a few times. The DNA of the CDR3 is TGCGCCAGCAGCGTGGGGCAGACCTATGGCTACACCTTC. It yields the protein CASSVGQTYGYTF. V gene TRBV5-1 combines with J gene TRBJ1-2; D perhaps matches TRBD1 (5 bases). Trimming cost V 4 bases and J 4 bases, with 11 bases left between them. CDR3 length equals 13 residues. Per the germline V gene, CDR1 is SGHRS and CDR2 is YFSETQ.